Below, 6 T cell receptor beta chains from the same sample are listed, as sequenced in a study of cytomegalovirus exposure and HLA in healthy donors. PCR used 60 Vbeta primers and 13 Jbeta primers. Some clones are missing from TCRdb's copy, which holds only in-frame ones; the method was immunoSEQ multiplex PCR. The profile covers over 150,000 clones, with about 76% appearing a single time and roughly 5.4% taken by the ten largest. Sequenced sample: PBMCs. The origin of the receptors is a woman aged 18-29 years in good health and CMV-seropositive.

V gene TRBV7-6 combines with J gene TRBJ2-5; a possible D gene is TRBD1 (5 bases). The CDR3 covers 14 residues. V was cut by 8 bases and J by 2 bases, with 15 bases left in between. Germline V lookup: CDR1 SGHVS, CDR2 FNYEAQ. CDR3 amino acids: CASRRWGEQETQYF. Here the CDR3 DNA reads TGTGCCAGCCGCCGGTGGGGCGAGCAAGAGACCCAGTACTTC.

The chain uses TRBV2 and TRBJ1-1; D is unclear. This CDR3 is built from 13 residues. The V end lost 4 bases, the J end lost 8 bases, and 14 bases lay between the germline ends. Germline values: CDR1 SNHLY, CDR2 FYNNEI. The CDR3 DNA follows: TGTGCCAGCAGTGTTCAGCCTAGGTCCGAAGCTTTCTTT. Translation gives CASSVQPRSEAFF.

This clone was picked up a small number of times. The chain links TRBV2 to TRBJ2-5; 11 positions match TRBD1. TRBJ2-7 explains the end of the DNA better; the J call may be wrong. Germline V gene data show CDR1 as SNHLY and CDR2 as FYNNEI. CDR3 length: 14 residues. The CDR3 is CAITGTGGTSEQYF. The CDR3, as DNA: TGTGCCATCACCGGGACAGGGGGTACTAGCGAGCAGTACTTC.

The sample holds one count of this clone. The chain links TRBV7-9 to TRBJ2-5, with 7 bases aligning to TRBD2. Germline CDR1 reads SEHNR; CDR2 reads FQNEAQ (reference sequence). The CDR3 consists of 14 residues. The J segment lost 7 bases and the V segment lost 5 bases, leaving 10 bases of the junction unmatched. Written as DNA, the CDR3 is TGTGCCAGCAGCCCCGACTCGGCTAGCGGGACCCAGTACTTC. Translated: CASSPDSASGTQYF.

The chain links TRBV5-6 to TRBJ1-5; D is undetermined. The CDR3 loop spans 14 amino acids. Trimming shortened V by 0 bases and J by 8 bases, and 12 bases separated the two germline ends. Per the germline V gene, CDR1 is SGHDT and CDR2 is YYEEEE. The CDR3 DNA follows: TGTGCCAGCAGCTTGGAGGGAGGTGGTGAGCCCCAGCATTTT. Translation gives CASSLEGGGEPQHF.

This chain connects TRBV28 to TRBJ1-1; possibly TRBD1 for D (5 bases). V shed 3 bases and J shed 1 base, with 9 bases lying between them. Germline CDR1 and CDR2: MDHEN and SYDVKM. The CDR3 has 14 residues. The CDR3 nucleotides read TGTGCCAGCAGTTTTACACAGGCGAACACTGAAGCTTTCTTT. As protein: CASSFTQANTEAFF. Using reference TRBV28 and TRBJ1-1 for the parts outside the CDR3, the full variable domain is DVKVTQSSRYLVKRTGEKVFLECVQDMDHENMFWYRQDPGLGLRLIYFSYDVKMKEKGDIPEGYSVSREKKERFSLILESASTNQTSMYLCASSFTQANTEAFFGQGTRLTVV.